One and the same sample provided the 17 T cell receptor beta chains below, sequenced in a study of PD-1 and CTLA-4 blockade in melanoma. Generated by immunoSEQ multiplex PCR, the TCRdb table keeps only in-frame clones and is missing some. The sample lists tens of thousands of clones, around 93% occurring once. Sequencing was performed on CD8+ T cells from peripheral blood, taken from a patient given anti-PD-1 treatment. The receptors come from a human donor with melanoma.

This chain joins TRBV30 and TRBJ2-1; 7 nucleotides align to TRBD2. Germline CDR1 is GTSNPN and CDR2 is SVGIG (reference sequence). This CDR3 is built from 15 residues. Losses at the gene ends were 8 bases for V and 2 bases for J; bases not matched to a gene: 12. CDR3 sequence: CAGLFTGGPYNEQFF. The CDR3 DNA reads as TGTGCCGGGTTATTCACGGGAGGTCCCTACAATGAGCAGTTCTTC.

The gene calls are TRBV30 and TRBJ1-1; D is undetermined. Between the trimmed V and J ends, which lost 1 base and 11 bases, there was a span of 11 bases. CDR3 length equals 11 residues. Germline values: CDR1 GTSNPN, CDR2 SVGIG (reference sequence). The CDR3 is CAWSGGGFAFF. For the CDR3, the DNA is TGTGCCTGGAGTGGCGGAGGGTTTGCTTTCTTT.

The V and J genes are TRBV4-1 and TRBJ2-5; D gene ambiguous. V was cut by 1 base and J by 5 bases, with 8 bases left in between. Germline CDR1 and CDR2: MGHRA and YSYEKL. The CDR3 spans 13 residues. Here the CDR3 DNA reads TGCGCCAGCAGCCAAGTTGTAGGGGAGACCCAGTACTTC. It translates to CASSQVVGETQYF.

The chain recombines TRBV19 with TRBJ1-5; the D is unclear. CDR1 and CDR2 from the germline V gene are LNHDA and SQIVND (reference sequence). The V and J ends lost 4 bases and 0 bases respectively, with 16 bases between them. This CDR3 has 17 amino acids. The CDR3 spells CASSKTLGWDSNQPQHF. The CDR3 nucleotides are TGTGCCAGTAGTAAAACCTTGGGCTGGGATAGCAATCAGCCCCAGCATTTT.

This chain joins TRBV28 and TRBJ2-7; 7 bases line up with TRBD2. This CDR3 contains 13 residues. Germline V CDR1 and CDR2: MDHEN, SYDVKM. V shed 10 bases and J 0 bases; nucleotides not matched to a gene: 6. DNA for the CDR3: TGTGCCACCCTTAGCGGGTACTCCTACGAGCAGTACTTC. Its translation is CATLSGYSYEQYF. Filled out from reference TRBV28 and TRBJ2-7, the complete variable domain reads DVKVTQSSRYLVKRTGEKVFLECVQDMDHENMFWYRQDPGLGLRLIYFSYDVKMKEKGDIPEGYSVSREKKERFSLILESASTNQTSMYLCATLSGYSYEQYFGPGTRLTVT.

The chain uses TRBV14 and TRBJ2-5, with D perhaps matching TRBD1 (6 bases). With 4 bases removed from V and 5 bases from J, the gap between germline ends came to 11 bases. CDR1 is SGHDN and CDR2 is FVKESK in the germline V gene. This CDR3 comprises 13 residues. The chain's CDR3 is CASSPQGWETQYF. The CDR3 DNA is TGTGCCAGCAGCCCACAGGGTTGGGAGACCCAGTACTTC. Drawing the rest from reference TRBV14 and TRBJ2-5, the complete variable domain is EAGVTQFPSHSVIEKGQTVTLRCDPISGHDNLYWYRRVMGKEIKFLLHFVKESKQDESGMPNNRFLAERTGGTYSTLKVQPAELEDSGVYFCASSPQGWETQYFGPGTRLLVL.

The rearrangement uses TRBV15 and TRBJ2-6; 7 positions agree with TRBD1. Germline values: CDR1 LNHNV, CDR2 YYDKDF (reference sequence). The CDR3 is 18 residues long. Trimming cost V 3 bases and J 0 bases; bases outside gene matches: 8. DNA of the CDR3: TGTGCCACCAGCAGTCCTAGGGACAGCAACTCTGGGGCCAACGTCCTGACTTTC. It translates to CATSSPRDSNSGANVLTF.

J is TRBJ2-1 and V is TRBV7-3, with 7 bases matching TRBD1. CDR3 size: 13 residues. With 5 bases clipped from V and 5 bases from J, the junction kept 3 bases outside the gene matches. CDR1 and CDR2 (germline): SGHTA, FQGTGA. CDR3 loop: CASSEGQHNEQFF. For the CDR3, the DNA is TGTGCCAGCAGCGAGGGACAGCACAATGAGCAGTTCTTC.

V is TRBV5-1 and J is TRBJ2-7; D gene unclear. This CDR3 has 12 amino acids. V shed 0 bases and J shed 6 bases, with 7 bases lying between them. From germline, CDR1 is SGHRS and CDR2 YFSETQ. In DNA, the CDR3 is TGCGCCAGCAGCTTGGACCGGGTCGAGCAGTACTTC. This gives the protein CASSLDRVEQYF.

The gene calls are TRBV7-9 and TRBJ1-2, with TRBD1 matching over 7 bases. The CDR3 runs 16 residues. V was pared by 1 base and J by 2 bases, with 7 bases of the junction left unmatched. CDR1 is SEHNR and CDR2 is FQNEAQ in the germline V gene (reference sequence). DNA of the CDR3: TGTGCCAGCAGCTTAGTAGAACAGGGGCCCAACTATGGCTACACCTTC. It yields the protein CASSLVEQGPNYGYTF.

The chain is built from TRBV7-8 and TRBJ1-2, with unresolved D. Germline loops: CDR1 SGHVS, CDR2 FQNEAQ. Trimming shortened V by 6 bases and J by 4 bases, and 12 bases separated the two germline ends. The CDR3 runs to 13 residues. The CDR3 region has the DNA TGTGCCAGCAGTTATCAGGAGATCTATGGCTACACCTTC. Protein sequence: CASSYQEIYGYTF.

The V gene is TRBV30, the J gene TRBJ1-6, with no clear D. The CDR3 extends over 16 amino acids. Trimming removed 4 bases from V and 7 bases from J, with 20 bases in between. Germline CDR1 reads GTSNPN; CDR2 reads SVGIG (reference sequence). CDR3 protein: CAWTATPLYGNSPLHF. The CDR3 nucleotides are TGTGCCTGGACCGCAACCCCACTCTACGGGAATTCACCCCTCCACTTT. The variable domain in full, with the rest retrieved from reference TRBV30 and TRBJ1-6, is SQTIHQWPATLVQPVGSPLSLECTVEGTSNPNLYWYRQAAGRGLQLLFYSVGIGQISSEVPQNLSASRPQDRQFILSSKKLLLSDSGFYLCAWTATPLYGNSPLHFGNGTRLTVT.

This rearrangement joins TRBV12-2 to TRBJ1-2; TRBD1 is the table's D call and was not checked against the DNA. TRBV12-2 is labeled a pseudogene. CDR3 length: 16 residues. CDR3 sequence (DNA): TGTGCAAGTCGCTTACCTTGGGACAGGGAGTGCTATGGCTACACCTTC. Translating it yields CASRLPWDRECYGYTF.

The V gene is TRBV19, the J gene TRBJ1-5; D call uncertain. Trimming removed 1 base at V and 4 bases at J, with 8 bases between. Germline V CDR1 and CDR2: LNHDA, SQIVND (reference sequence). The CDR3 extends over 14 amino acids. CDR3 amino acids: CASSIGPLNQPQHF. The DNA of the CDR3 is TGTGCCAGTAGTATAGGGCCGCTTAATCAGCCCCAGCATTTT.

This chain uses TRBV7-2 with TRBJ2-5; D ambiguous. This CDR3 has 17 residues. The germline gives CDR1 SGHTA, CDR2 FQGNSA. The germline V and J ends were trimmed by 0 bases and 1 base, with 15 bases remaining between them. The CDR3 coding sequence is TGTGCCAGCAGCTTAGCGGGTCAAAACATTTTCCAAGAGACCCAGTACTTC. It is translated as CASSLAGQNIFQETQYF.

The genes are TRBV19 and TRBJ2-7; 8 bases align to TRBD2. V lost 2 bases and J lost 6; bases outside the gene matches: 9. Germline V gives CDR1 LNHDA, CDR2 SQIVND (reference sequence). The CDR3 totals 15 residues. The CDR3: CASSILAGGSGEQYF. In nucleotides, the CDR3 is TGTGCCAGTAGTATACTAGCGGGTGGATCCGGCGAGCAGTACTTC. Looking up the rest from reference TRBV19 and TRBJ2-7 gives the full variable domain: DGGITQSPKYLFRKEGQNVTLSCEQNLNHDAMYWYRQDPGQGLRLIYYSQIVNDFQKGDIAEGYSVSREKKESFPLTVTSAQKNPTAFYLCASSILAGGSGEQYFGPGTRLTVT.

This clone was observed once. The chain joins TRBV14 to TRBJ2-7; 14 positions agree with TRBD2. CDR3 length equals 17 residues. V shed 3 bases and J 0 bases; nucleotides not matched to a gene: 4. Germline loops: CDR1 SGHDN, CDR2 FVKESK. The CDR3 is CASSHGLAGGHSYEQYF. CDR3 in DNA: TGTGCCAGCAGCCACGGACTAGCGGGGGGCCACTCCTACGAGCAGTACTTC.